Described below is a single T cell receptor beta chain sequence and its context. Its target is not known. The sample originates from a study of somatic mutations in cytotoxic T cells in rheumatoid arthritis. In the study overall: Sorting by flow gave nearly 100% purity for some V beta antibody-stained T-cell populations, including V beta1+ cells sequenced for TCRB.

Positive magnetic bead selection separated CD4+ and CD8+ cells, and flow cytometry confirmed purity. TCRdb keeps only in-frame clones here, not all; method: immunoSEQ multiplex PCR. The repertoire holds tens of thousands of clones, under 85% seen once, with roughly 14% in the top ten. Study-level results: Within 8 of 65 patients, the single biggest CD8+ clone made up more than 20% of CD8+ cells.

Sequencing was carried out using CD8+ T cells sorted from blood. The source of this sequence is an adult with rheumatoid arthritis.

This CDR3 is CASSLASGGSTGELFF. The CDR3 region has the DNA TGTGCCAGCAGTTTGGCTAGCGGGGGGTCCACCGGGGAGCTGTTTTTT. J is TRBJ2-2 and V is TRBV27; 11 nucleotides align to TRBD2. Germline loops: CDR1 MNHEY, CDR2 SMNVEV (reference sequence). The CDR3 has 16 amino acids. V lost 3 bases and J lost 4; bases outside the gene matches: 4.